This TCR beta chain comes out of a study of post-analysis software for immune sequencing data. Study background: The patients showed relapsing-remitting, secondary progressive and progressive-relapsing multiple sclerosis courses.

Findings and caveats of the study: Relative to controls, patients with multiple sclerosis showed significantly lower normalized Chao1 diversity. Batch-matched samples strongly co-clustered by F measure. Patients used a handful of TRBV segments, including TRBV5-6, TRBV5-1 and TRBV20-1, more often than controls.

Worth noting for this clonotype: Its antigen remains unidentified.

V was cut by 4 bases and J by 0 bases, with 13 bases left in between. The CDR3 is 15 amino acids. The germline CDR1 and CDR2 sequences are SGHRS and YFSETQ. Prepared libraries of TCR beta cDNA carried unique molecular identifiers. The source material, about 0.95 to 11 million T cells, gave rise to 450,000 to 550,000 cDNA molecules. TCRdb reprocessed the PCR reads via MiXCR and lists one record per CDR3 protein. Here the sample spans about 620,000 distinct CDR3 sequences, around 47% being singletons. The chain carries TRBV5-1 and TRBJ2-5, with a tentative D call TRBD1 (5 bases). The source is a girl between 10 and 17 years old with multiple sclerosis. Sequencing used blood. The CDR3 loop reads CASSPVGHNQETQYF. The CDR3 DNA reads TGCGCCAGCAGCCCGGTCGGACACAACCAAGAGACCCAGTACTTC.